This T cell receptor (beta chain) is drawn from a study of blood T cell repertoires in COVID-19. This CDR3 is built from 16 residues. The V end lost 4 bases, the J end lost 1 base, and 13 bases lay between the germline ends. CDR1 and CDR2 (germline): MDHEN, SYDVKM. This table comes from immunoSEQ multiplex PCR, and its TCRdb copy is limited to in-frame clones, with some not included. The data contain about 110,000 clones, about two thirds of them singletons. The sample taken for sequencing was peripheral blood. The V call is TRBV28, the J call TRBJ2-2; a possible D gene is TRBD2 (6 bases). The sequence was obtained from a woman aged 40 to 55 with acute or convalescent COVID-19. CDR3 DNA sequence: TGTGCCAGCAGTTCTGCCGGGACTTTGAACACCGGGGAGCTGTTTTTT. This gives the protein CASSSAGTLNTGELFF.